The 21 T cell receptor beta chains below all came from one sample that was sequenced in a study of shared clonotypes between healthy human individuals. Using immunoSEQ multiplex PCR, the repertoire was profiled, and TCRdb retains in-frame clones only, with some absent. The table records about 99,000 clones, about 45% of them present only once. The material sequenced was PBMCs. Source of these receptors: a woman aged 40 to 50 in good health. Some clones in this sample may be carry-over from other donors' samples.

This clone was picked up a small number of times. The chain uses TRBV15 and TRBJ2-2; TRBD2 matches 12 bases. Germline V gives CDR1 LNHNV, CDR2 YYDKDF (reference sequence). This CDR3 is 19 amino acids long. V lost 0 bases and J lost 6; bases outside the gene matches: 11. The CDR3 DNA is TGTGCCACCAGCAGAGATGAGGTGGGACTAGCGGGTGTCCCCGGGGAGCTGTTTTTT. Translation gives CATSRDEVGLAGVPGELFF.

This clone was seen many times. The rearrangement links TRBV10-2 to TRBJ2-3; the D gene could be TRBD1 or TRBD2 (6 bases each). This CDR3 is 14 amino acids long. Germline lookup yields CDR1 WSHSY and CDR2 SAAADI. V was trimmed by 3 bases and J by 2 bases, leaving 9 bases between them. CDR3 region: CASSDGGTTDTQYF. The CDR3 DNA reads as TGCGCCAGCAGTGACGGGGGCACCACAGATACGCAGTATTTT.

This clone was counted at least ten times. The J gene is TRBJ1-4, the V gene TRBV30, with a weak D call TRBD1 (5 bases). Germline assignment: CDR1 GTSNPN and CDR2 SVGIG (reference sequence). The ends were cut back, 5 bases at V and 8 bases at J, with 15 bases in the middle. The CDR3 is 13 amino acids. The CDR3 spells CAWRGGEGEKLFF. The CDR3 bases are TGTGCCTGGCGGGGTGGGGAGGGGGAAAAACTGTTTTTT.

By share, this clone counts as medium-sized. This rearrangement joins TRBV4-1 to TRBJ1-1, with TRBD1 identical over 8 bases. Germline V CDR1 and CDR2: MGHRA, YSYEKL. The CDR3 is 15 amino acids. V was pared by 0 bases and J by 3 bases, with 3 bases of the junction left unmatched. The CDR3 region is CASSQEVTGDTEAFF. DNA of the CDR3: TGCGCCAGCAGCCAAGAGGTGACAGGGGACACTGAAGCTTTCTTT.

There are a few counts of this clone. CDR3 loop: CAISRGLGQPQHF. The CDR3 DNA reads TGTGCCATCAGCCGGGGTTTGGGGCAGCCCCAGCATTTT. This chain connects TRBV10-3 to TRBJ1-5, with D unclear. Germline V gene data show CDR1 as ENHRY and CDR2 as SYGVKD. The CDR3 has 13 residues. Trimming shortened V by 6 bases and J by 7 bases, and 13 bases separated the two germline ends.

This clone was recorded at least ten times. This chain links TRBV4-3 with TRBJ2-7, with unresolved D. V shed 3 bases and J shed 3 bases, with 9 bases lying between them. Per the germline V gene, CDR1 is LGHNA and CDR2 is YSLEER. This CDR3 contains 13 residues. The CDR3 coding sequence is TGCGCCAGCAGCCATCGGCGGTTCTACGAGCAGTACTTC. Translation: CASSHRRFYEQYF.

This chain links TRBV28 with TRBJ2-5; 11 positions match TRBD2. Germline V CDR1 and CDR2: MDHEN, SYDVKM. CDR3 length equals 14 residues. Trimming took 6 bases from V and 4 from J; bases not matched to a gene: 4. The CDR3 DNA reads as TGTGCCAGCAGCCCTAGCGGGAGGCGAGAGACCCAGTACTTC. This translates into CASSPSGRRETQYF.

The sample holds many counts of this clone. CDR3 nucleotides: TGCAGTGCGGGGGGAGCTTTCTTT. Translation gives CSAGGAFF. The chain combines TRBV20-1 with TRBJ1-1; a possible D gene is TRBD1 (5 bases). With 6 bases removed from V and 10 bases from J, the gap between germline ends came to 6 bases. CDR3 size: 8 residues. CDR1 DFQATT and CDR2 SNEGSKA come from the germline V gene (reference sequence).

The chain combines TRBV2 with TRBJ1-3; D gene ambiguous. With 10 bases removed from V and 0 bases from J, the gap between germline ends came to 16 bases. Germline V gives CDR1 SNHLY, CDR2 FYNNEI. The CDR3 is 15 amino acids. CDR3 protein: CATWGAEPSGNTIYF. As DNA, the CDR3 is TGTGCCACCTGGGGTGCGGAACCCTCTGGAAACACCATATATTTT.

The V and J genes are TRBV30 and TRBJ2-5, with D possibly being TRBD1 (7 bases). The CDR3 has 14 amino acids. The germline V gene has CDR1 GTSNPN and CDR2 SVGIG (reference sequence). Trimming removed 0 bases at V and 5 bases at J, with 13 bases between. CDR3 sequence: CAWSVGGGDETQYF. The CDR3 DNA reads TGTGCCTGGAGTGTAGGGGGCGGGGACGAGACCCAGTACTTC.

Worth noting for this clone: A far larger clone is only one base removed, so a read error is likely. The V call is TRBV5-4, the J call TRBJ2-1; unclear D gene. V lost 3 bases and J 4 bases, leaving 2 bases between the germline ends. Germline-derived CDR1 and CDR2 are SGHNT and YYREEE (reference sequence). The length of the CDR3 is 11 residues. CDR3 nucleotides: TGTGCCAGCAGCTCTTACAATGAGCAGTTCTTC. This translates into CASSSYNEQFF.

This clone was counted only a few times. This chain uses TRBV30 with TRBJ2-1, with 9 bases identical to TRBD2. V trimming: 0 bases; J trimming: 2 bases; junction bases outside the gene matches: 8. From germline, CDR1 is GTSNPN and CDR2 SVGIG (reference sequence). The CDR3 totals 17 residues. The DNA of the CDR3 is TGTGCCTGGAGTGTACAATGGGCGGGAGGGCCCTACAATGAGCAGTTCTTC. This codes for CAWSVQWAGGPYNEQFF.

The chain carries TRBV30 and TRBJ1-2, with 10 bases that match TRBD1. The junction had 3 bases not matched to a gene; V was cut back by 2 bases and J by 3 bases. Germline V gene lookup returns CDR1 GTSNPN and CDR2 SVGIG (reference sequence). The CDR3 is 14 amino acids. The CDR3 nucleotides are TGTGCCTGGAGTTTGACAGGGGGCGACTATGGCTACACCTTC. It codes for CAWSLTGGDYGYTF.

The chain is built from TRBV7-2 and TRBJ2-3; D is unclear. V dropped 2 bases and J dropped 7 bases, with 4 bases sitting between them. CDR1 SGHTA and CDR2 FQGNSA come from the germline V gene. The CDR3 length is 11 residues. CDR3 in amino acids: CASSLMNTQYF. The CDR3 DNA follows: TGTGCCAGCAGCTTAATGAATACGCAGTATTTT.

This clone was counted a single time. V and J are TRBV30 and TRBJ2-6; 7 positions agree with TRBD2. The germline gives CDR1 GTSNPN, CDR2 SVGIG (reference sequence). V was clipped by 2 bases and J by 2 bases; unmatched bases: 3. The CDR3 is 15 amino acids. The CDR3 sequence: CAWSRRGAGANVLTF. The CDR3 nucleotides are TGTGCCTGGAGTCGTCGGGGGGCTGGGGCCAACGTCCTGACTTTC.

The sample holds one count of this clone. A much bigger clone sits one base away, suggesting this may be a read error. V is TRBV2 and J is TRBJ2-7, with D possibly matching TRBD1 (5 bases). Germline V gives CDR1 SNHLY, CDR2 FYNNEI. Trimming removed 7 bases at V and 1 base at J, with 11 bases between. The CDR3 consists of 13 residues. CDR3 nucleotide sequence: TGTGCCAGCAACGAGGACAATTCCTACGAGCAGTACTTC. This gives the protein CASNEDNSYEQYF.

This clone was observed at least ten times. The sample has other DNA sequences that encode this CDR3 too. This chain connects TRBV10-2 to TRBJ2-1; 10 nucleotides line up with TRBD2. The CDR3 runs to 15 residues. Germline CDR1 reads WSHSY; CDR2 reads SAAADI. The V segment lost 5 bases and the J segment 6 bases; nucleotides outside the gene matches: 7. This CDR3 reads CASSHGLADLNEQFF. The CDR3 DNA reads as TGCGCCAGCAGTCACGGACTAGCGGACCTCAATGAGCAGTTCTTC.

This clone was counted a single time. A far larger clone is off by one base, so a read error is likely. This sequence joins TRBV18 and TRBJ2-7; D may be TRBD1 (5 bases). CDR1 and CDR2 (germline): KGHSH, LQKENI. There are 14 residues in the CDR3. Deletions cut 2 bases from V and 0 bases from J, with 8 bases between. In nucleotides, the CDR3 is TGTGCCAGCTCACCAGGGGCATACTCCTACGAGCAGTACTTC. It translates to CASSPGAYSYEQYF. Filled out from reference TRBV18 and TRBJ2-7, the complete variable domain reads NAGVMQNPRHLVRRRGQEARLRCSPMKGHSHVYWYRQLPEEGLKFMVYLQKENIIDESGMPKERFSAEFPKEGPSILRIQQVVRGDSAAYFCASSPGAYSYEQYFGPGTRLTVT.

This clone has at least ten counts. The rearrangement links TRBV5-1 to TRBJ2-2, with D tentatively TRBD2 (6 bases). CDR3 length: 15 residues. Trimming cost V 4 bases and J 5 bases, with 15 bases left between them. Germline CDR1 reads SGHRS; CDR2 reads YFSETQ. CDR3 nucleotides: TGCGCCAGCAGCGGTTCTTTCGGGGGAACCGGGGAGCTGTTTTTT. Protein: CASSGSFGGTGELFF.

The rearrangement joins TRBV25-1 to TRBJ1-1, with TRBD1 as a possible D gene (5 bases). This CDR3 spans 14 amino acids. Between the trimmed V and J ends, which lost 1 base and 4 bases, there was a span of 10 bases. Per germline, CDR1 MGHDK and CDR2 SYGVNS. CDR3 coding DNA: TGTGCCAGCAGTGAATCTGGGACGGTCACTGAAGCTTTCTTT. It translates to CASSESGTVTEAFF. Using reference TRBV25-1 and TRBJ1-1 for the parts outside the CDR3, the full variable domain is EADIYQTPRYLVIGTGKKITLECSQTMGHDKMYWYQQDPGMELHLIHYSYGVNSTEKGDLSSESTVSRIRTEHFPLTLESARPSHTSQYLCASSESGTVTEAFFGQGTRLTVV.

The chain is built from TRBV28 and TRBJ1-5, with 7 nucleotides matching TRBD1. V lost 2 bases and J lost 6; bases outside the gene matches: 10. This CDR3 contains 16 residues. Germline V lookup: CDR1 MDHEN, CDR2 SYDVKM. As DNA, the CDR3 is TGTGCCAGCAGTTTAAAGAACAGGGGATCGGGTCAGCCCCAGCATTTT. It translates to CASSLKNRGSGQPQHF. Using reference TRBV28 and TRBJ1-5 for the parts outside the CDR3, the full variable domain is DVKVTQSSRYLVKRTGEKVFLECVQDMDHENMFWYRQDPGLGLRLIYFSYDVKMKEKGDIPEGYSVSREKKERFSLILESASTNQTSMYLCASSLKNRGSGQPQHFGDGTRLSIL.